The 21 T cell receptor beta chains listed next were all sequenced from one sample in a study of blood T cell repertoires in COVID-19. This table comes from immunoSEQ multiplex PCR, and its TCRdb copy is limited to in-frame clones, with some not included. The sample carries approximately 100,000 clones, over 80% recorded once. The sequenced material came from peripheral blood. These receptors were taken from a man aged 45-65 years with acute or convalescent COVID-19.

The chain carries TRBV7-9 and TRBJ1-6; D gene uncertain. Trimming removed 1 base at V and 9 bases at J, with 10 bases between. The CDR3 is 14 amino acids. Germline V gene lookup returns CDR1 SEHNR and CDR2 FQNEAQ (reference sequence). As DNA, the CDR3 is TGTGCCAGCAGCTTAGTGGTGGAGGGTTCACCCCTCCACTTT. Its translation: CASSLVVEGSPLHF.

In nucleotides, the CDR3 is TGTGCCAGCATCCAACCGGGACAGTCTGGTTCACCCCTCCACTTT. Translated: CASIQPGQSGSPLHF. The rearrangement links TRBV21-1 to TRBJ1-6; the D call TRBD1 from the table was never checked on the DNA. TRBV21-1 is a recognized pseudogene. The CDR3 is 15 residues long.

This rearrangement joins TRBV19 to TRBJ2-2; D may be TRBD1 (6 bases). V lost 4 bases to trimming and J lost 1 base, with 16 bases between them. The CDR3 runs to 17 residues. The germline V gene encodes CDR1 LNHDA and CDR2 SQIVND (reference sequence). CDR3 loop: CASSSPQGSVNTGELFF. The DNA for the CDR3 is TGTGCCAGTAGTAGCCCACAGGGATCAGTGAACACCGGGGAGCTGTTTTTT.

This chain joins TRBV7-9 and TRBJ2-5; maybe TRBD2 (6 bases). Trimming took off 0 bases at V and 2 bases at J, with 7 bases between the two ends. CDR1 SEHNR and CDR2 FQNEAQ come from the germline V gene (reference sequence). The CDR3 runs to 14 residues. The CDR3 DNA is TGTGCCAGCAGCTTAGCGGAGGGACAAGAGACCCAGTACTTC. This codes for CASSLAEGQETQYF.

CDR3 protein: CAWSVLTEAFF. Written as DNA, the CDR3 is TGTGCCTGGAGTGTTCTGACTGAAGCTTTCTTT. The rearrangement joins TRBV30 to TRBJ1-1; D is undetermined. Germline V lookup: CDR1 GTSNPN, CDR2 SVGIG (reference sequence). The CDR3 has 11 amino acids. The V gene lost 0 bases and the J gene lost 5 bases, with 4 bases spanning the gap.

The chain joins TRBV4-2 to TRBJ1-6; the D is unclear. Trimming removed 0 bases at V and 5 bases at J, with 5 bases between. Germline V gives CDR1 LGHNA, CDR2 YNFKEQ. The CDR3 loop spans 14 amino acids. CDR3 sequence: CASSQEADNSPLHF. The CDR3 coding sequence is TGTGCCAGCAGCCAAGAGGCAGATAATTCACCCCTCCACTTT.

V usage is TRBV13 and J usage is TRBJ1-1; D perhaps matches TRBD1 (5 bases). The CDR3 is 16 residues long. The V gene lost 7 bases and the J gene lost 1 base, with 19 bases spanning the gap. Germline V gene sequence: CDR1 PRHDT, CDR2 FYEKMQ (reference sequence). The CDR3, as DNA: TGTGCCAGCACCGTGGGGGGGTATCAAGGGAACACTGAAGCTTTCTTT. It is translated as CASTVGGYQGNTEAFF.

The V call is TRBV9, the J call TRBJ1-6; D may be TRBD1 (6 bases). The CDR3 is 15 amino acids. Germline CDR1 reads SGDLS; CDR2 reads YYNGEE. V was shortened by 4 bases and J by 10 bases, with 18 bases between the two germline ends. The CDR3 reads CASSSRGGGGSPLHF. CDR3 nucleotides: TGTGCCAGCAGCTCCCGGGGTGGGGGGGGCTCACCCCTCCACTTT.

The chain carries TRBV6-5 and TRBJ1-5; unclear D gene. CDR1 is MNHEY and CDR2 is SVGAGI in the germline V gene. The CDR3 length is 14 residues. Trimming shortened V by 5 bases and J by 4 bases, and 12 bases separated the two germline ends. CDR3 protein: CASSPDGRNQPQHF. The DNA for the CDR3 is TGTGCCAGCAGTCCCGACGGGAGAAATCAGCCCCAGCATTTT.

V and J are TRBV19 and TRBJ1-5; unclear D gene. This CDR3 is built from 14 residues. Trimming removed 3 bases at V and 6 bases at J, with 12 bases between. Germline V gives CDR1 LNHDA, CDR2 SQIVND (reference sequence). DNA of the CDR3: TGTGCCAGTAGTATCGGGGAGGGAGGTCAGCCCCAGCATTTT. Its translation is CASSIGEGGQPQHF.

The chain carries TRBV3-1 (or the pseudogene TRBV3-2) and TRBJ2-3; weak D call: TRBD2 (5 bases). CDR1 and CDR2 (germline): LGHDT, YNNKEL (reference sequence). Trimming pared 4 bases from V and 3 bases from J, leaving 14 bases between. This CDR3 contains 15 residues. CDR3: CASSPLGSVTDTQYF. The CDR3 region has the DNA TGTGCCAGCAGCCCATTGGGGAGCGTTACAGATACGCAGTATTTT.

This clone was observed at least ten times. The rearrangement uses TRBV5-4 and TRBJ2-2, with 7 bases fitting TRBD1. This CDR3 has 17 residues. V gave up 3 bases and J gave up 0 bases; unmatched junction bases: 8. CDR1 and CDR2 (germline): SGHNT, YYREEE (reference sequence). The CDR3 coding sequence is TGTGCCAGCAGCTCAGACAAGGGGGCCGCGAACACCGGGGAGCTGTTTTTT. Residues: CASSSDKGAANTGELFF.

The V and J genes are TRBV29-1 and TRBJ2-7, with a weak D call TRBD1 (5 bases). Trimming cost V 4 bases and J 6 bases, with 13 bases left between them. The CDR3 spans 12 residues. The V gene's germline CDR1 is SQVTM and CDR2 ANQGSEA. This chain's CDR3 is CSVVSRVSEQYF. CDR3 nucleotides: TGCAGCGTTGTTTCCAGGGTGTCCGAGCAGTACTTC.

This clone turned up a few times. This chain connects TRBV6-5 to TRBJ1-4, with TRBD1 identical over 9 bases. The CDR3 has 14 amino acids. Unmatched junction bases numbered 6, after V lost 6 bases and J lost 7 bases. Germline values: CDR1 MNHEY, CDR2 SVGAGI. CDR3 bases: TGTGCCAGCAGACCGGGACAGGGTGGTGAAAAACTGTTTTTT. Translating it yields CASRPGQGGEKLFF.

The CDR3 nucleotides read TGTGCCAGCAGCGTTGACAGGGTGGACACCATATATTTT. Translated, it gives CASSVDRVDTIYF. The chain joins TRBV2 to TRBJ1-3; 7 bases are a match to TRBD1. The CDR3 is made up of 13 amino acids. The V gene's germline CDR1 is SNHLY and CDR2 FYNNEI. The trim removed 6 bases at V and 8 bases at J, leaving 7 bases unmatched.

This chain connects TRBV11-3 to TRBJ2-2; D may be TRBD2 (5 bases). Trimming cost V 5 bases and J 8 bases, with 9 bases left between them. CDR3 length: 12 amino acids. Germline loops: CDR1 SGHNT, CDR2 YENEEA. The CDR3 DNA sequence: TGTGCCAGCAGCCCCCGAGGGGGGGAGCTGTTTTTT. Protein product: CASSPRGGELFF.

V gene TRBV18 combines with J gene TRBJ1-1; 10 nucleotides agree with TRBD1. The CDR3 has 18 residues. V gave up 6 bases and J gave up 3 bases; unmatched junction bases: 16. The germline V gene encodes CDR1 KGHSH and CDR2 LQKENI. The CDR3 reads CASSLRGTGDLKYTEAFF. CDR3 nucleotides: TGTGCCAGCTCCCTGAGAGGGACAGGGGACCTCAAGTACACTGAAGCTTTCTTT.

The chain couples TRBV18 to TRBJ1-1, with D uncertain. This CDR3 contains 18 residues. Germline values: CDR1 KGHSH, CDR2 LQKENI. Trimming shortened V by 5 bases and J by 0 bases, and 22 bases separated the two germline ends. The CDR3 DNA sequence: TGTGCCAGCTCAGCGGACTTGTCCGATAAAGGGATGAACACTGAAGCTTTCTTT. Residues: CASSADLSDKGMNTEAFF. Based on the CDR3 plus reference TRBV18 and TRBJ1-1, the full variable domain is NAGVMQNPRHLVRRRGQEARLRCSPMKGHSHVYWYRQLPEEGLKFMVYLQKENIIDESGMPKERFSAEFPKEGPSILRIQQVVRGDSAAYFCASSADLSDKGMNTEAFFGQGTRLTVV.

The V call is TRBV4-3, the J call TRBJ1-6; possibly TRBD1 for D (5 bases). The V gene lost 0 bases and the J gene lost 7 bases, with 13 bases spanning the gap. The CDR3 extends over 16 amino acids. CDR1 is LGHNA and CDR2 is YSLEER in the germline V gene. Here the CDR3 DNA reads TGCGCCAGCAGCCAAGATGGAGGGACCGGCAATTCACCCCTCCACTTT. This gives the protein CASSQDGGTGNSPLHF.

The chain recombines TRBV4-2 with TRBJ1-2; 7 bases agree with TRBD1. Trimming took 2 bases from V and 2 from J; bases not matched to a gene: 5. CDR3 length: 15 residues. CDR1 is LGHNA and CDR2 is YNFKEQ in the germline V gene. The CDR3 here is CASSQLGQENYGYTF. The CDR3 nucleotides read TGTGCCAGCAGCCAACTCGGACAGGAGAACTATGGCTACACCTTC.

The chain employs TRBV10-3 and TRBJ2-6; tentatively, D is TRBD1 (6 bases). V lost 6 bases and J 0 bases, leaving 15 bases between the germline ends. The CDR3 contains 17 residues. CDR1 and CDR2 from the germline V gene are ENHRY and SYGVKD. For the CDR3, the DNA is TGTGCCATCAGAGGGACAAGGGAGAGCTCTGGGGCCAACGTCCTGACTTTC. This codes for CAIRGTRESSGANVLTF.